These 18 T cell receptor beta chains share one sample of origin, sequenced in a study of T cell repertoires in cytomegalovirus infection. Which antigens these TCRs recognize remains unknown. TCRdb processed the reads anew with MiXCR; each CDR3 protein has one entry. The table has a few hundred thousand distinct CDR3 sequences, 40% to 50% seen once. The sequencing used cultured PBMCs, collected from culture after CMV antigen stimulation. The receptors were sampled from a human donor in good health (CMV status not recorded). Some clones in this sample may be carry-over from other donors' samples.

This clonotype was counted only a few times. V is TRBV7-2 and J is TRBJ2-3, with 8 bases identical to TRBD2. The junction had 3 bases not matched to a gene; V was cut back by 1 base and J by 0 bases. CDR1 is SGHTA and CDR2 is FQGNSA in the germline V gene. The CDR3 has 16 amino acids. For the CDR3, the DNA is TGTGCCAGCAGCTTAGTCCCTAGCGGGAGCACAGATACGCAGTATTTT. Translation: CASSLVPSGSTDTQYF.

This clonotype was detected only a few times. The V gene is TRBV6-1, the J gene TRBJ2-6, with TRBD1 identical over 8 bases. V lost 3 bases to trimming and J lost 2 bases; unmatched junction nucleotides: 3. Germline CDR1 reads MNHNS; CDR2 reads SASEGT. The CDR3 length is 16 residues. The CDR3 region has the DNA TGTGCCAGCAGTGACGCGACAGGGGCTGGGGCCAACGTCCTGACTTTC. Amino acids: CASSDATGAGANVLTF.

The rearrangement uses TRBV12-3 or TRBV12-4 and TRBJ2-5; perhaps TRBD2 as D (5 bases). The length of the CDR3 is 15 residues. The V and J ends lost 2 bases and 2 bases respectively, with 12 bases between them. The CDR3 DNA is TGTGCCAGCAGTTTACCCCGAGGGCCGCAAGAGACCCAGTACTTC. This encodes CASSLPRGPQETQYF.

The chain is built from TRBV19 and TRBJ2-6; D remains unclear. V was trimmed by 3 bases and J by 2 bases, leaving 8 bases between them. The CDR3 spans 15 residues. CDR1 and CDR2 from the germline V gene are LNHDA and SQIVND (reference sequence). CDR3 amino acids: CASSISWAGANVLTF. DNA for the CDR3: TGTGCCAGTAGTATTTCCTGGGCTGGGGCCAACGTCCTGACTTTC.

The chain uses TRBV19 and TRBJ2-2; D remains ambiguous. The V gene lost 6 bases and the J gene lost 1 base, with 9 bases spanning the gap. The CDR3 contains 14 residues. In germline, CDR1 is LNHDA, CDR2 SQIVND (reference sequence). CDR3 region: CASRKGGNTGELFF. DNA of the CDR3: TGTGCCAGTAGAAAGGGCGGGAACACCGGGGAGCTGTTTTTT.

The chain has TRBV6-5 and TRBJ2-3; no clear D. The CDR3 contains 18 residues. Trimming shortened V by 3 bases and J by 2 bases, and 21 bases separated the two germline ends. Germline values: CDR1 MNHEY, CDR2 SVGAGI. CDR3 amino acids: CASSYSLPDGRLTDTQYF. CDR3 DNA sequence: TGTGCCAGCAGTTATTCCCTCCCCGACGGACGCCTCACAGATACGCAGTATTTT.

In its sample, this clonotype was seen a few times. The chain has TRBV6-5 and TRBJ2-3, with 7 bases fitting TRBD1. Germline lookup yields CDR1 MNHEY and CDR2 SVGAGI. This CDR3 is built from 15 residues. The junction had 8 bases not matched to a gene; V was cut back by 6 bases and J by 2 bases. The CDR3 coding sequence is TGTGCCAGCAGACGTGGGACAGAGAACACAGATACGCAGTATTTT. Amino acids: CASRRGTENTDTQYF.

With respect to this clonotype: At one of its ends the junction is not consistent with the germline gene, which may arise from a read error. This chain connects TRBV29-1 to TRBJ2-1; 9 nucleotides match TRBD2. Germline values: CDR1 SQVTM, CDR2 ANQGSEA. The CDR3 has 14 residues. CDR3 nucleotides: TGTACCGTAGCGGGGGCCAACTCCTACAATGAGCAGTTCTTC. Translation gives CTVAGANSYNEQFF.

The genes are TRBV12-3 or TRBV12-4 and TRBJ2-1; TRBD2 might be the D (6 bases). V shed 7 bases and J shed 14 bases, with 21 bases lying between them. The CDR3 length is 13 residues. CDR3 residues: CASKNLAGQTKFF. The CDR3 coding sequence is TGTGCCAGCAAAAATCTTGCGGGGCAGACTAAGTTCTTC.

The CDR3 DNA sequence: TGTGCCAGCTACGGGCGGAATAATTCACCCCTCCACTTT. As protein: CASYGRNNSPLHF. The chain employs TRBV6-5 and TRBJ1-6; unclear D gene. Trimming stripped 8 bases from V and 5 bases from J, with 10 bases between. CDR1 MNHEY and CDR2 SVGAGI come from the germline V gene. The CDR3 consists of 13 residues.

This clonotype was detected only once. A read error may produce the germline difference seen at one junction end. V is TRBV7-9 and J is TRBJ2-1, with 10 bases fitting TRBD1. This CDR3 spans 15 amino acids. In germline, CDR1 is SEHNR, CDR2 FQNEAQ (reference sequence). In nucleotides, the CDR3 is TGTGCCAGCAGCTTTGGGGACAGGGGTTACAGTGAGCAGTTCTTC. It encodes CASSFGDRGYSEQFF.

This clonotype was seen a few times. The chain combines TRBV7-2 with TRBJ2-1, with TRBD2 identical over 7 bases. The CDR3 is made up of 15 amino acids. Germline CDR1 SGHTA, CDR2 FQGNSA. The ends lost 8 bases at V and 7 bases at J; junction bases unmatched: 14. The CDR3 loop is CASDIGAGFDNEQFF. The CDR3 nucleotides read TGTGCCAGCGACATTGGAGCGGGATTTGATAATGAGCAGTTCTTC.

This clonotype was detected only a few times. This chain's CDR3 is CASSLLGRTQETQYF. The CDR3 DNA follows: TGTGCCAGCAGCTTACTTGGACGCACGCAAGAGACCCAGTACTTC. The chain has TRBV7-6 and TRBJ2-5; D unresolved. The CDR3 runs 15 residues. Germline V gene lookup returns CDR1 SGHVS and CDR2 FNYEAQ. Trimming shortened V by 2 bases and J by 2 bases, and 12 bases separated the two germline ends. The whole variable domain, filled in from reference TRBV7-6 and TRBJ2-5, reads GAGVSQSPRYKVTKRGQDVALRCDPISGHVSLYWYRQALGQGPEFLTYFNYEAQQDKSGLPNDRFSAERPEGSISTLTIQRTEQRDSAMYRCASSLLGRTQETQYFGPGTRLLVL.

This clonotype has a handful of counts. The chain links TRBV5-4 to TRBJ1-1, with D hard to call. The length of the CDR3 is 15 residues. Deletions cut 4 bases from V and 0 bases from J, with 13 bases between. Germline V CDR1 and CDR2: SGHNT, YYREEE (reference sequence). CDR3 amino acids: CASSPGGVMNTEAFF. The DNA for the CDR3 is TGTGCCAGCAGCCCGGGTGGGGTGATGAACACTGAAGCTTTCTTT.

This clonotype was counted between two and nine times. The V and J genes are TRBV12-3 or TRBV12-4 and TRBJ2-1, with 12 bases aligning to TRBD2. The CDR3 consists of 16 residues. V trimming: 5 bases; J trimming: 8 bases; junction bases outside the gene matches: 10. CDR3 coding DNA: TGTGCCAGCAGTATTCTAGCGGGAGGGCCGAGGGATGAGCAGTTCTTC. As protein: CASSILAGGPRDEQFF.

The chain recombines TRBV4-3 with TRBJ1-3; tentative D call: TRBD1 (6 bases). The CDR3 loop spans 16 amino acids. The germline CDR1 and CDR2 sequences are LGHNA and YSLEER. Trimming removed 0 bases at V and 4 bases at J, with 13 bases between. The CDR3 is CASSQEGTGGGNTIYF. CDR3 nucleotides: TGCGCCAGCAGCCAAGAAGGCACCGGGGGCGGAAACACCATATATTTT.

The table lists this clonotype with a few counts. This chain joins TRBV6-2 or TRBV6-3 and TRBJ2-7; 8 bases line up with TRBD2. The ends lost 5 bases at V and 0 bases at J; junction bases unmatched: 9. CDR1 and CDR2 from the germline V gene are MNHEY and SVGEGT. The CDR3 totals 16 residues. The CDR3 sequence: CASSTPTSVTSYEQYF. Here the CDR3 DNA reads TGTGCCAGCAGTACCCCGACTAGCGTCACCTCCTACGAGCAGTACTTC.

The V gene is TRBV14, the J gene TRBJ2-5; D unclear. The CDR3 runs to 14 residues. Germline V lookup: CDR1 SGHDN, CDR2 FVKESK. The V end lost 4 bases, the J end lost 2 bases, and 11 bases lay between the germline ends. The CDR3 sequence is CASSLKNIQETQYF. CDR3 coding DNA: TGTGCCAGCAGCCTCAAGAACATACAAGAGACCCAGTACTTC.